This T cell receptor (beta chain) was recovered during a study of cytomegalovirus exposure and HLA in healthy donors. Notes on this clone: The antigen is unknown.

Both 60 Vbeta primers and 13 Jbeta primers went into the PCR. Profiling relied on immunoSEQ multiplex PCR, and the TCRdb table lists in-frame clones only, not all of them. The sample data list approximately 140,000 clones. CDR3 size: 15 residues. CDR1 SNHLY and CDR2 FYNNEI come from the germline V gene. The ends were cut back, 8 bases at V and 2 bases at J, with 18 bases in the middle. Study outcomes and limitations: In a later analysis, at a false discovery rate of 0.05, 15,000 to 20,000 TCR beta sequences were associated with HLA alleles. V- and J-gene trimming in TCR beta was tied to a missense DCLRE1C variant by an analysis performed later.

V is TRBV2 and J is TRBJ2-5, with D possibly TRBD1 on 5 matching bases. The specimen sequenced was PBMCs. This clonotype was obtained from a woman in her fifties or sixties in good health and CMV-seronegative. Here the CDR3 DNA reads TGTGCCAGCCTGCTCCGAGCCAGGGTACAAGAGACCCAGTACTTC. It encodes CASLLRARVQETQYF.